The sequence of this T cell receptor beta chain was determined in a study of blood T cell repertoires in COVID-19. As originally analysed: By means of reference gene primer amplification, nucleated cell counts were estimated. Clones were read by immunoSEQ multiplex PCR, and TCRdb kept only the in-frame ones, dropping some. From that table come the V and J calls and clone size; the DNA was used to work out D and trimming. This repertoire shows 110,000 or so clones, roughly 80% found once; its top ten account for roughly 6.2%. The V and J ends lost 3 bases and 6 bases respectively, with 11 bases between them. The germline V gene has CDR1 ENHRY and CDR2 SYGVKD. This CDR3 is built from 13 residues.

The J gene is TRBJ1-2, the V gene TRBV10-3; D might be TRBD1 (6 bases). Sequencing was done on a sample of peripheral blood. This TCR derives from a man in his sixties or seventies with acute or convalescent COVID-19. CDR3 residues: CAISEWTANGYTF. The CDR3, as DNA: TGTGCCATCAGTGAATGGACAGCAAATGGCTACACCTTC.